These T cell receptor beta chains were read from a single sample in a study of CD8 T cells in ankylosing spondylitis. Via MiXCR, TCRdb re-called the 5' RACE reads, giving one row per CDR3 protein. The table has approximately 350,000 distinct CDR3 sequences, roughly 14% seen once. The sequenced sample was blood, either unsorted or a sorted T cell fraction (not recorded which). The receptors derive from a male donor with ankylosing spondylitis or in good health (not recorded which). CDR3s include the opening cysteine and the closing phenylalanine or tryptophan. A D gene is named only where the DNA matches it firmly. Expanded clones get a size class; other rows say once, few or many, or leave the size out.

TRBV10-3	TRBJ2-5	NA	few	CAISGSREETQYF	TGTGCCATCAGTGGGTCCAGGGAAGAGACCCAGTACTTC
TRBV5-6	TRBJ2-2	NA	few	CASSWRTGTGELFF	TGTGCCAGCAGCTGGCGCACAGGGACCGGGGAGCTGTTTTTT
TRBV12-3/TRBV12-4	TRBJ1-4	NA	NA	CASSFLGEKLFF	TGTGCCAGCAGTTTCTTGGGTGAAAAACTGTTTTTT
TRBV5-1	TRBJ2-1	TRBD2	NA	CASSPVAGGIYNEQFF	TGCGCCAGCAGCCCAGTAGCGGGGGGAATCTACAATGAGCAGTTCTTC
TRBV20-1	TRBJ2-1	NA	NA	CSAGRVYSYNEQFF	TGCAGTGCGGGCAGGGTCTACAGTTACAATGAGCAGTTCTTC
TRBV5-1	TRBJ2-1	NA	NA	CASSLSASEYEQFF	TGCGCCAGCAGCTTATCAGCCTCAGAGTATGAGCAGTTCTTC
TRBV5-5	TRBJ2-1	TRBD2	NA	CASNHSGSYNEQFF	TGTGCCAGCAACCATAGCGGGTCCTACAATGAGCAGTTCTTC
TRBV20-1	TRBJ2-2	NA	NA	CSASYHQSAGELFF	TGCAGTGCTAGTTACCACCAAAGCGCCGGGGAGCTGTTTTTT
TRBV5-1	TRBJ1-2	TRBD1	NA	CASSPDRAYYGYTF	TGCGCCAGCAGCCCGGACAGGGCTTACTATGGCTACACCTTC
TRBV7-2	TRBJ2-1	NA	NA	CASSLRFEGEQFF	TGTGCCAGCAGCCTTCGATTCGAAGGTGAGCAGTTCTTC